This T cell receptor (beta chain) is drawn from a study of blood T cell repertoires in COVID-19. Looking at the study overall: Acute and convalescent COVID-19 specimens originated in the United States, Italy and Spain. Sources were T cells, B-cell-depleted T cells, or PBMCs; the material itself was cDNA or gDNA.

With 0 bases removed from V and 4 bases from J, the gap between germline ends came to 9 bases. CDR3 size: 14 residues. The germline V gene has CDR1 SGHRS and CDR2 YFSETQ. Per the authors' pipeline: The authors estimated nucleated cell counts from reference gene primer amplification. Libraries were prepared by immunoSEQ multiplex PCR; TCRdb keeps only in-frame clonotypes and omits some of them. That table gives V, J and clone size, and the DNA gave D and trimming. The data contain 150,000 to 200,000 clones, around nine tenths of them singletons. This receptor was identified in a man between 18 and 29 years old with active or convalescent COVID-19. The material sequenced was peripheral blood. The V gene is TRBV5-1, the J gene TRBJ2-3; D ambiguous. CDR3 in amino acids: CASSLAAVSDTQYF. The CDR3, as DNA: TGCGCCAGCAGCTTGGCGGCGGTCTCAGATACGCAGTATTTT.